These 25 T cell receptor beta chains were all obtained from the same sample, sequenced in a study of spatial heterogeneity in lung cancer. TCRdb re-derived calls from the 5' RACE reads in MiXCR, one entry per CDR3 protein. The table lists 110,000 or so distinct CDR3 sequences, about 10% of them singletons, with approximately 24% in the top ten. Time point indicated: blood at routine non-recurrence follow-up after resection. The specimen comprised PBMCs, sampled at follow-up. All receptors come from a female donor with early-stage non-small cell lung cancer.

The genes are TRBV9 and TRBJ1-5; D is possibly TRBD1 (5 bases). The CDR3 loop spans 15 amino acids. Germline V gene lookup returns CDR1 SGDLS and CDR2 YYNGEE. Trimming shortened V by 0 bases and J by 4 bases, and 11 bases separated the two germline ends. The CDR3 nucleotides read TGTGCCAGCAGCGTAGGTATAGGGACGAATCAGCCCCAGCATTTT. Protein sequence: CASSVGIGTNQPQHF. Using reference TRBV9 and TRBJ1-5 for the parts outside the CDR3, the full variable domain is DSGVTQTPKHLITATGQRVTLRCSPRSGDLSVYWYQQSLDQGLQFLIQYYNGEERAKGNILERFSAQQFPDLHSELNLSSLELGDSALYFCASSVGIGTNQPQHFGDGTRLSIL.

This clonotype was recorded many times. The genes are TRBV7-9 and TRBJ2-3; 7 bases line up with TRBD1. The V and J ends lost 5 bases and 1 base, in that order; junction bases with no gene match: 3. The CDR3 has 14 residues. Germline V gives CDR1 SEHNR, CDR2 FQNEAQ (reference sequence). As DNA, the CDR3 is TGTGCCAGCAGCGGAACAGGGGGCACAGATACGCAGTATTTT. This encodes CASSGTGGTDTQYF.

This clonotype has more than one count but fewer than ten. This rearrangement joins TRBV5-5 to TRBJ2-5, with D uncertain. V was trimmed by 5 bases and J by 1 base, leaving 15 bases between them. There are 15 residues in the CDR3. CDR1 and CDR2 from the germline V gene are SGHKS and YYEKEE (reference sequence). CDR3 sequence (DNA): TGTGCCAGCAGTTCCGGTCAGTTAGTCCAAGAGACCCAGTACTTC. Amino acid sequence: CASSSGQLVQETQYF.

This chain uses TRBV5-4 with TRBJ2-3, with 9 bases identical to TRBD1. Losses at the gene ends were 0 bases for V and 2 bases for J; bases not matched to a gene: 4. CDR1 SGHNT and CDR2 YYREEE come from the germline V gene (reference sequence). The CDR3 totals 16 residues. The CDR3 DNA reads as TGTGCCAGCAGCTTGGGGGACAGGGCGATCACAGATACGCAGTATTTT. Residues: CASSLGDRAITDTQYF.

Ten or more counts support this clonotype. The CDR3 region is CASSLSGQVNQPQHF. CDR3 nucleotide sequence: TGCGCCAGCAGCTTGTCGGGACAGGTTAATCAGCCCCAGCATTTT. The chain combines TRBV5-1 with TRBJ1-5; TRBD1 matches 8 bases. Germline CDR1 reads SGHRS; CDR2 reads YFSETQ. After removal of 1 base from V and 4 bases from J, the junction contained 4 bases not matched to a gene. The CDR3 loop spans 15 amino acids.

The chain employs TRBV5-1 and TRBJ1-5; D gene unclear. The CDR3 is made up of 13 amino acids. Germline V lookup: CDR1 SGHRS, CDR2 YFSETQ. V was clipped by 0 bases and J by 3 bases, with 4 bases between them. CDR3 amino acids: CASSLDLNQPQHF. In DNA, the CDR3 is TGCGCCAGCAGCTTGGACCTCAATCAGCCCCAGCATTTT.

The CDR3, as DNA: TGTGCCTGGAGTGTTACTCTCAGGGGGCTTAACACTGAAGCTTTCTTT. The encoded protein is CAWSVTLRGLNTEAFF. The genes are TRBV30 and TRBJ1-1, with TRBD1 matching over 8 bases. J lost 2 bases, V lost 0 bases, and 8 bases had no gene match. CDR1 is GTSNPN and CDR2 is SVGIG in the germline V gene (reference sequence). The CDR3 spans 16 residues.

This clonotype occurred many times. This chain uses TRBV3-1 with TRBJ2-2; 9 nucleotides line up with TRBD1. V shed 4 bases, J shed 5 bases, and the junction held 5 bases outside the gene matches. This CDR3 region has 15 residues. Germline V lookup: CDR1 LGHDT, CDR2 YNNKEL (reference sequence). The CDR3 DNA follows: TGTGCCAGCAGCCGAGCCGGGACAGGGACCGGGGAGCTGTTTTTT. Amino acids: CASSRAGTGTGELFF.

This clonotype was counted a few times. This sequence joins TRBV28 and TRBJ1-1, with D possibly being TRBD1 (6 bases). Trimming took 5 bases from V and 7 from J, leaving 14 bases between them. In germline, CDR1 is MDHEN, CDR2 SYDVKM. The CDR3 sequence is 13 residues long. CDR3 DNA sequence: TGTGCCAGCAGTCTACTCACAGGGAATGAAGCTTTCTTT. Amino acids: CASSLLTGNEAFF.

This clonotype was seen a handful of times. The chain employs TRBV19 and TRBJ2-4, with D possibly TRBD2 on 5 matching bases. Deletions cut 6 bases from V and 3 bases from J, with 12 bases between. The CDR3 spans 14 residues. The germline CDR1 and CDR2 sequences are LNHDA and SQIVND (reference sequence). In DNA form, the CDR3 reads TGTGCCAGTAGCAAGGACTGGGGCAAAAACATTCAGTACTTC. Protein sequence: CASSKDWGKNIQYF.

This clonotype was picked up a small number of times. The rearrangement uses TRBV10-1 and TRBJ2-2; D is perhaps TRBD1 or TRBD2 (5 bases each). CDR1 and CDR2 from the germline V gene are WNHNN and SYGVQD (reference sequence). Trimming took 4 bases from V and 0 from J, leaving 9 bases between them. This CDR3 spans 15 amino acids. This chain's CDR3 is CASSGGDANTGELFF. As DNA, the CDR3 is TGCGCCAGCAGTGGTGGGGACGCGAACACCGGGGAGCTGTTTTTT.

Remarks on this clonotype: One end of the junction fails to match germline, which may point to a read error. This sequence joins TRBV10-3 and TRBJ2-3; 8 nucleotides agree with TRBD2. The CDR3 has 16 amino acids. The V gene's germline CDR1 is ENHRY and CDR2 SYGVKD. CDR3 DNA: TGTGTCATCAGTGAGTCTACGGGACTAGGAGTCCCTACGCAGTATTTT. Its translation is CVISESTGLGVPTQYF.

This clonotype was counted between two and nine times. The V call is TRBV5-6, the J call TRBJ2-4; TRBD2 agrees at 7 bases. V shed 4 bases and J 7 bases; nucleotides not matched to a gene: 23. The CDR3 loop spans 19 amino acids. Germline V lookup: CDR1 SGHDT, CDR2 YYEEEE. The CDR3 sequence is CASSPAVFGGSTPPNIQYF. The CDR3, as DNA: TGTGCCAGCAGCCCAGCCGTTTTTGGCGGGAGCACCCCCCCTAACATTCAGTACTTC. The complete variable domain, with remaining parts taken from reference TRBV5-6 and TRBJ2-4, reads DAGVTQSPTHLIKTRGQQVTLRCSPKSGHDTVSWYQQALGQGPQFIFQYYEEEERQRGNFPDRFSGHQFPNYSSELNVNALLLGDSALYLCASSPAVFGGSTPPNIQYFGAGTRLSVL.

J is TRBJ2-6 and V is TRBV29-1; D is undetermined. CDR1 is SQVTM and CDR2 is ANQGSEA in the germline V gene. CDR3 size: 15 residues. Deletions cut 4 bases from V and 0 bases from J, with 10 bases between. CDR3: CSVVPGLSGANVLTF. The DNA for the CDR3 is TGCAGCGTTGTACCAGGTCTCTCTGGGGCCAACGTCCTGACTTTC.

This clonotype was detected a few times. The V call is TRBV12-5, the J call TRBJ2-2; D is unresolved. Germline values: CDR1 LGHNT, CDR2 FRNRAP. The CDR3 covers 17 residues. The V gene lost 0 bases and the J gene lost 6 bases, with 17 bases spanning the gap. CDR3 sequence (DNA): TGTGCTAGTGGTTTGGTACACTTTATGAAGGGCGCCGGGGAGCTGTTTTTT. Protein: CASGLVHFMKGAGELFF.

This clonotype was seen a handful of times. The chain has TRBV6-2 or TRBV6-3 and TRBJ2-5; the match to TRBD2 covers 8 bases. The J segment lost 4 bases and the V segment lost 2 bases, leaving 9 bases of the junction unmatched. Per the germline V gene, CDR1 is MNHEY and CDR2 is SVGEGT. This CDR3 has 16 residues. CDR3 protein: CASSYGIAGSTETQYF. For the CDR3, the DNA is TGTGCCAGCAGTTACGGGATAGCGGGATCTACAGAGACCCAGTACTTC.

The gene calls are TRBV20-1 and TRBJ2-7, with 8 bases that match TRBD1. The germline V gene has CDR1 DFQATT and CDR2 SNEGSKA (reference sequence). J was trimmed by 4 bases and V by 5 bases; bases with no gene match: 13. This CDR3 is 15 amino acids long. CDR3 in DNA: TGCAGTGCTGTAAATAAACAGGGGGGTATATACGAGCAGTACGTC. Its protein is CSAVNKQGGIYEQYV.

This clonotype has a handful of counts. The rearrangement uses TRBV5-1 and TRBJ2-3; TRBD1 matches 10 bases. The germline V gene encodes CDR1 SGHRS and CDR2 YFSETQ. This CDR3 is built from 15 residues. The junction had 6 bases not matched to a gene; V was cut back by 4 bases and J by 4 bases. The CDR3 DNA follows: TGCGCCAGCAGCCGACAGGGGGCGACGCCAGATACGCAGTATTTT. Its protein is CASSRQGATPDTQYF.

This clonotype was seen many times. The rearrangement joins TRBV2 to TRBJ1-5; D possibly corresponds to TRBD1 (6 bases). There are 13 residues in the CDR3. V lost 6 bases, J lost 1 base, and 7 bases lay in between. Germline values: CDR1 SNHLY, CDR2 FYNNEI. The CDR3 sequence: CASSRGSNQPQHF. The CDR3 DNA reads as TGTGCCAGCAGCAGGGGCAGCAATCAGCCCCAGCATTTT.

The chain employs TRBV7-2 and TRBJ2-3; D ambiguous. The ends were cut back, 5 bases at V and 2 bases at J, with 5 bases in the middle. CDR3 length: 12 amino acids. The germline CDR1 and CDR2 sequences are SGHTA and FQGNSA. The CDR3 sequence is CASSGDTDTQYF. CDR3 DNA sequence: TGTGCCAGCAGCGGAGACACAGATACGCAGTATTTT.

This chain joins TRBV10-2 and TRBJ2-3; 8 positions agree with TRBD2. CDR3 length: 15 amino acids. Germline lookup yields CDR1 WSHSY and CDR2 SAAADI. V lost 3 bases to trimming and J lost 5 bases; unmatched junction nucleotides: 7. The CDR3 region has the DNA TGCGCCAGCAGTGACTTTTTAAGCGGGAGAGATACGCAGTATTTT. It is translated as CASSDFLSGRDTQYF.

This clonotype was observed a handful of times. This sequence joins TRBV9 and TRBJ1-1; 11 positions match TRBD1. CDR1 is SGDLS and CDR2 is YYNGEE in the germline V gene. The CDR3 is 15 amino acids. V lost 4 bases, J lost 4 bases, and 6 bases stayed unmatched. CDR3 bases: TGTGCCAGCAGCTTCGCGGACAGGGGGCTCACTGAAGCTTTCTTT. Translated, it gives CASSFADRGLTEAFF.

The chain recombines TRBV7-2 with TRBJ2-5, with a possible D match to TRBD2 (5 bases). Trimming stripped 5 bases from V and 4 bases from J, with 20 bases between. Germline-derived CDR1 and CDR2 are SGHTA and FQGNSA. There are 16 residues in the CDR3. CDR3 DNA: TGTGCCAGCAGCCCGGGGTACTTCAAAGGTGGAGAGACCCAGTACTTC. Protein sequence: CASSPGYFKGGETQYF.

Many counts were recorded for this clonotype. The CDR3 bases are TGTGCCAGCAGCTTGGGACAGAGGCTCCATGGCTACACCTTC. Translation: CASSLGQRLHGYTF. The V call is TRBV7-9, the J call TRBJ1-2; TRBD1 aligns across 7 bases. Germline V gene lookup returns CDR1 SEHNR and CDR2 FQNEAQ (reference sequence). CDR3 length: 14 residues. After removal of 3 bases from V and 6 bases from J, the junction contained 7 bases not matched to a gene.

V usage is TRBV28 and J usage is TRBJ1-5, with D possibly being TRBD1 (5 bases). The CDR3 totals 15 residues. Trimming left V 3 bases short and J 1 base short, with 10 bases between. Germline CDR1 reads MDHEN; CDR2 reads SYDVKM. CDR3 amino acids: CASSFAGGSNQPQHF. In DNA, the CDR3 is TGTGCCAGCAGTTTTGCGGGGGGGAGCAATCAGCCCCAGCATTTT.